Listed below are T cell receptor beta chains from one sample, sequenced in a study of T cells expressing NK-cell markers. Reanalyzing the 5' RACE reads, TCRdb keeps one entry per CDR3 protein, without DNA. Its table records about 380,000 distinct CDR3 sequences. Sequencing input: blood T cells: a sorted CD56 or NKG2C T cell subset, CD4+ or CD8+ T cells, or bulk PBMC T cells (not recorded which). The receptors stem from a man between 18 and 69 years old in good health. The CDR3 runs from the conserved cysteine through the conserved F or W.

J gene: TRBJ2-7
V gene: TRBV11-2
CDR3 protein: CASSSFKGESSYEQYF

J gene: TRBJ1-6
V gene: TRBV6-1
CDR3 protein: CASNRDRGRPLHF

J gene: TRBJ2-2
V gene: TRBV9
CDR3 protein: CASSVDWQTITGELFF

J gene: TRBJ1-6
V gene: TRBV20-1
CDR3 protein: CSARPSAGLNSPLHF

J gene: TRBJ1-1
V gene: TRBV7-9
CDR3 protein: CASSINAGGTEAFF

J gene: TRBJ2-1
V gene: TRBV12-5
CDR3 protein: CASGLVIRRAYNEQFF

J gene: TRBJ1-5
V gene: TRBV20-1
CDR3 protein: CSARVPVGNQPQHF

J gene: TRBJ2-1
V gene: TRBV2
CDR3 protein: CASSKGVGALYNEQFF

J gene: TRBJ2-7
V gene: TRBV6-1
CDR3 protein: CAIKSYRYEQYF

J gene: TRBJ1-1
V gene: TRBV5-1
CDR3 protein: CASSLTPKPGRANTEAFF

J gene: TRBJ1-1
V gene: TRBV6-5
CDR3 protein: CASSYVVVGQEGEAFF

J gene: TRBJ2-3
V gene: TRBV6-5
CDR3 protein: CASSSRERSADTQYF

J gene: TRBJ1-1
V gene: TRBV7-9
CDR3 protein: CASSLMAGSSNTEAFF

J gene: TRBJ2-4
V gene: TRBV5-1
CDR3 protein: CASSRGLAGSIAKNIQYF

J gene: TRBJ2-5
V gene: TRBV6-5
CDR3 protein: CASRGRAGTQETQYF

J gene: TRBJ2-7
V gene: TRBV11-1
CDR3 protein: CASSSKVGSEQYF

J gene: TRBJ1-3
V gene: TRBV5-1
CDR3 protein: CASSGGTGRTGNTIYF

J gene: TRBJ1-5
V gene: TRBV5-5
CDR3 protein: CASSRQSSNQPQHF

J gene: TRBJ2-5
V gene: TRBV7-9
CDR3 protein: CASSTLGTGSEGETQYF

J gene: TRBJ1-5
V gene: TRBV20-1
CDR3 protein: CSAAGGSQPQHF

J gene: TRBJ2-3
V gene: TRBV20-1
CDR3 protein: CSALWARGPSTDTQYF

J gene: TRBJ2-7
V gene: TRBV29-1
CDR3 protein: CSGRQGYEQYF

J gene: TRBJ2-7
V gene: TRBV7-9
CDR3 protein: CASSSRTGGRYEQYF

J gene: TRBJ2-1
V gene: TRBV20-1
CDR3 protein: CSARDSGRYNEQFF

J gene: TRBJ2-6
V gene: TRBV5-1
CDR3 protein: CASNAEGASQYSGANVLTF

J gene: TRBJ2-7
V gene: TRBV20-1
CDR3 protein: CSAFGTQRSYEQYF

J gene: TRBJ2-1
V gene: TRBV14
CDR3 protein: CASSLAGARGGEQFF

J gene: TRBJ1-6
V gene: TRBV12-3/TRBV12-4
CDR3 protein: CASRPRGGYNSPLHF

J gene: TRBJ2-3
V gene: TRBV5-4
CDR3 protein: CASSGGQGARSDTQYF

J gene: TRBJ2-5
V gene: TRBV5-1
CDR3 protein: CASSLGQGGETQYF

J gene: TRBJ1-5
V gene: TRBV12-3/TRBV12-4
CDR3 protein: CASSLSGTGRQPQHF

J gene: TRBJ2-3
V gene: TRBV20-1
CDR3 protein: CSARKSFDTQYF

J gene: TRBJ2-3
V gene: TRBV6-5
CDR3 protein: CASSYPGVGADTQYF

J gene: TRBJ2-2
V gene: TRBV20-1
CDR3 protein: CSARDPGRGRSGELFF

J gene: TRBJ1-4
V gene: TRBV18
CDR3 protein: CASSPDRDSYVFF

J gene: TRBJ1-1
V gene: TRBV4-2
CDR3 protein: CASSRGVQGMNTEAFF

J gene: TRBJ2-5
V gene: TRBV12-3/TRBV12-4
CDR3 protein: CASSWLAGGQETQYF

J gene: TRBJ2-1
V gene: TRBV3-1
CDR3 protein: CASSAQLAGGYNEQFF

J gene: TRBJ2-3
V gene: TRBV7-7
CDR3 protein: CASSTTQGGTQYF

J gene: TRBJ1-2
V gene: TRBV12-3/TRBV12-4
CDR3 protein: CASSHTEPNYGYTF

J gene: TRBJ2-3
V gene: TRBV29-1
CDR3 protein: CSVRGGTSGVTDTQYF

J gene: TRBJ2-1
V gene: TRBV20-1
CDR3 protein: CSATARASSYNEQFF

J gene: TRBJ1-2
V gene: TRBV7-9
CDR3 protein: CASSLVRGDGYTF

J gene: TRBJ2-5
V gene: TRBV12-5
CDR3 protein: CASGILGATGETQYF

J gene: TRBJ1-6
V gene: TRBV5-1
CDR3 protein: CASSLGGQTNSPLHF

J gene: TRBJ1-4
V gene: TRBV5-8
CDR3 protein: CASSLVKGLTKLEKLFF

J gene: TRBJ2-2
V gene: TRBV3-1
CDR3 protein: CASSRRETAPQNTGELFF

J gene: TRBJ2-3
V gene: TRBV20-1
CDR3 protein: CSARDLRDRGVRFADTQYF

J gene: TRBJ2-2
V gene: TRBV7-9
CDR3 protein: CASSLVSLAGGELFF

J gene: TRBJ2-3
V gene: TRBV27
CDR3 protein: CASRGWGTGSTDTQYF

J gene: TRBJ2-2
V gene: TRBV5-6
CDR3 protein: CASSLGRGGFTGELFF

J gene: TRBJ2-7
V gene: TRBV7-6
CDR3 protein: CASSPNGVRFSSYEQYF

J gene: TRBJ2-7
V gene: TRBV11-2
CDR3 protein: CASSLEQGAQVYEQYF

J gene: TRBJ1-2
V gene: TRBV28
CDR3 protein: CASSLVRGHGYTF

J gene: TRBJ2-7
V gene: TRBV20-1
CDR3 protein: CSAGGPGQGAGEQYF

J gene: TRBJ2-2
V gene: TRBV28
CDR3 protein: CASSPPRGRSTGELFF

J gene: TRBJ1-1
V gene: TRBV2
CDR3 protein: CASSDSASLNTEAFF